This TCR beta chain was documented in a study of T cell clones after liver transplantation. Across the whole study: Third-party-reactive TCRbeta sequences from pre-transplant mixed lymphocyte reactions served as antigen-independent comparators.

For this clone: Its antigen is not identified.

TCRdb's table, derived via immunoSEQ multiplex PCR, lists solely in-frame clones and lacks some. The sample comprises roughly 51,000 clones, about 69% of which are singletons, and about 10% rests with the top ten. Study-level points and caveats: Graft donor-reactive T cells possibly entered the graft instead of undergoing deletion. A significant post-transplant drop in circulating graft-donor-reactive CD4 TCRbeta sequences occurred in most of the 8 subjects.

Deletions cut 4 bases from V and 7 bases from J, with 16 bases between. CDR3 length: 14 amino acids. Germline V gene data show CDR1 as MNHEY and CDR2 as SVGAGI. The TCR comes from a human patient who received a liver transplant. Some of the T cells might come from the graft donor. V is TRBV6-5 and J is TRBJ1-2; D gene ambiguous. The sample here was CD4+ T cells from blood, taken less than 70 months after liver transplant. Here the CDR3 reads CASSSAAVESGYTF. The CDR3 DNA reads TGTGCCAGCAGTTCCGCGGCCGTCGAATCTGGCTACACCTTC.